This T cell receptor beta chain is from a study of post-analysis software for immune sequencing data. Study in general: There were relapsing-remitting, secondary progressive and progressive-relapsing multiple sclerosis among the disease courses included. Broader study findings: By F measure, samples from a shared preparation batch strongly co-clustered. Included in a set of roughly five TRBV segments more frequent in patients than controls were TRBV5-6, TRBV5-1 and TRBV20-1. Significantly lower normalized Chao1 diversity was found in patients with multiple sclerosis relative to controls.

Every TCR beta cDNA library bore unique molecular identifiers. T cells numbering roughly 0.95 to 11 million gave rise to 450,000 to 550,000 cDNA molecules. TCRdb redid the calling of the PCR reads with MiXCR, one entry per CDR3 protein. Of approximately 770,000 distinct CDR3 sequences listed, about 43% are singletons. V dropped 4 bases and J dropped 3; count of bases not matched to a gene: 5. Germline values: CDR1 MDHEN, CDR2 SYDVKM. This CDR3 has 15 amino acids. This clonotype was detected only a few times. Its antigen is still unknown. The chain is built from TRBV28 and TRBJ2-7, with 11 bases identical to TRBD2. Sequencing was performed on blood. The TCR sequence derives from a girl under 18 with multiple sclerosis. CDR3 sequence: CASSWAGLADYEQYF. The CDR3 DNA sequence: TGTGCCAGCAGTTGGGCGGGACTAGCGGACTACGAGCAGTACTTC. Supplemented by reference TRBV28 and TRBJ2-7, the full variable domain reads DVKVTQSSRYLVKRTGEKVFLECVQDMDHENMFWYRQDPGLGLRLIYFSYDVKMKEKGDIPEGYSVSREKKERFSLILESASTNQTSMYLCASSWAGLADYEQYFGPGTRLTVT.